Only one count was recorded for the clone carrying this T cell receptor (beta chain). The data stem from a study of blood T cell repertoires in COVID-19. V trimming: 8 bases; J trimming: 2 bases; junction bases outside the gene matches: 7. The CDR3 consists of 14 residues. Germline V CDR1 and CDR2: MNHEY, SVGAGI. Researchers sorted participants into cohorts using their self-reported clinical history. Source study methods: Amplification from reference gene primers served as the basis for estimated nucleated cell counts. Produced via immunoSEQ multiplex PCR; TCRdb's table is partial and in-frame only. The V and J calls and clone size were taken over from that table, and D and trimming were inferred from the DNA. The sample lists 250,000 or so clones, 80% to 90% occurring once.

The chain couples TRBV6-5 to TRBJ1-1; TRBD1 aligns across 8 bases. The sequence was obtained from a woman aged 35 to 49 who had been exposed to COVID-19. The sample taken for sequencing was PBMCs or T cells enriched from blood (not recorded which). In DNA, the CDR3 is TGTGCCAGCTTACCGGACAGGGCTAACACTGAAGCTTTCTTT. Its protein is CASLPDRANTEAFF.